This TCR beta chain was identified in a study of spatial heterogeneity in lung cancer. Study results and limitations: The number of expanded tumor alpha and beta chains correlated with mutation number.

Time point here: sample taken at primary tumor resection. Without sorting, whole RNA was sequenced from tumor, nontumor lung or frozen PBMC. From the 5' RACE reads, TCRdb called clonotypes with MiXCR, one entry per CDR3 protein. This table has some 100,000 distinct CDR3 sequences, approximately 4.7% appearing once. Between the trimmed V and J ends, which lost 2 bases and 4 bases, there was a span of 12 bases. The CDR3 contains 15 residues. Many counts were recorded for this clonotype. Its antigen is as yet unknown. The source is a male donor with early-stage non-small cell lung cancer. V gene TRBV12-3 or TRBV12-4 combines with J gene TRBJ1-5; a possible D gene is TRBD1 (5 bases). This specimen was lung tumor tissue, taken at surgery. This CDR3 is CASSLSGLANQPQHF. DNA for the CDR3: TGTGCCAGCAGTTTATCAGGGCTTGCGAATCAGCCCCAGCATTTT.